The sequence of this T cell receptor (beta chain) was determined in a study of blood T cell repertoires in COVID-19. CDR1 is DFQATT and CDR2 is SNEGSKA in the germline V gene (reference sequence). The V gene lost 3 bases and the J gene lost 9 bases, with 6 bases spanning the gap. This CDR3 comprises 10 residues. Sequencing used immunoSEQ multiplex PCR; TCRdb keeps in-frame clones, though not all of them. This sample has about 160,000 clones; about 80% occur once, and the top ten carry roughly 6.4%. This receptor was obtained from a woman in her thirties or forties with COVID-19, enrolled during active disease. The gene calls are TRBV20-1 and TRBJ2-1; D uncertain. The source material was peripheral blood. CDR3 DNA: TGCAGTGCTAGGCGGATTGAGCAGTTCTTC. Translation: CSARRIEQFF.